These T cell receptor beta chains were read from a single sample in a study of Ad26.COV2.S vaccination and SARS-CoV-2 variants. Libraries were prepared by immunoSEQ multiplex PCR; TCRdb keeps only in-frame clonotypes and omits some of them. The sample yields around 340,000 clones, roughly 90% seen once. The input for sequencing was peripheral blood, taken in a trial of Ad26.COV2.S vaccine versus placebo. These TCRs come from a person between 18 and 65 years old who received the Ad26.COV2.S COVID-19 vaccine or a placebo. The CDR3 runs from the conserved cysteine through the conserved F or W. The D gene is left open where the match is weak. Some rows mark clone size as missing; the rest say once, few, many or name a class of expanded clone.

CDR3 DNA: TGTGCCAGCAGCCCGACGACGGGGGTAGCTTTCTTT
CDR3 protein: CASSPTTGVAFF
clone size: .
V gene: TRBV7-9
J gene: TRBJ1-1
D gene: .

CDR3 DNA: TGTGCCAGTCTCGGACGGGCGAACACCGGGGAGCTGTTTTTT
CDR3 protein: CASLGRANTGELFF
clone size: .
V gene: TRBV19
J gene: TRBJ2-2
D gene: .

CDR3 DNA: TGTGCCAGCAGCTTTACGGGCTCCTACAATGAGCAGTTCTTC
CDR3 protein: CASSFTGSYNEQFF
clone size: .
V gene: TRBV7-2
J gene: TRBJ2-1
D gene: .

CDR3 DNA: TGCGCCAGCTGGGAGGGTAGCGGGATCAAGGAGCAGTTCTTC
CDR3 protein: CASWEGSGIKEQFF
clone size: .
V gene: TRBV5-1
J gene: TRBJ2-1
D gene: TRBD2

CDR3 DNA: TGTGCCAGCTCACTAGCGCAAGAGACCCAGTACTTC
CDR3 protein: CASSLAQETQYF
clone size: few
V gene: TRBV18
J gene: TRBJ2-5
D gene: .

CDR3 DNA: TGTGCCAGCAGCTTAGATTTCAGGGACACGACCGTGGAAAAACTGTTTTTT
CDR3 protein: CASSLDFRDTTVEKLFF
clone size: .
V gene: TRBV11-2
J gene: TRBJ1-4
D gene: .

CDR3 DNA: TGCAGCGTTGAACATGGGTGGAATACGCAGTATTTT
CDR3 protein: CSVEHGWNTQYF
clone size: .
V gene: TRBV29-1
J gene: TRBJ2-3
D gene: .

CDR3 DNA: TGTGCCAGTAGTATTCGCCAGGGTTGGTACGAGCAGTACTTC
CDR3 protein: CASSIRQGWYEQYF
clone size: .
V gene: TRBV19
J gene: TRBJ2-7
D gene: .

CDR3 DNA: TGTGCCAGCAGTGATTCCCCCTGGGGGGGGACGGGCTACACCTTC
CDR3 protein: CASSDSPWGGTGYTF
clone size: .
V gene: TRBV6-4
J gene: TRBJ1-2
D gene: .

CDR3 DNA: TGCGCCAGCAGCGTTTCTGCCGGGACAGGGAAGGGCGAGCAGTACTTC
CDR3 protein: CASSVSAGTGKGEQYF
clone size: .
V gene: TRBV5-1
J gene: TRBJ2-7
D gene: TRBD1

CDR3 DNA: TGTGCTAGCGCCAGGGGGGGCTCTGGAAACACCATATATTTT
CDR3 protein: CASARGGSGNTIYF
clone size: .
V gene: TRBV12-5
J gene: TRBJ1-3
D gene: TRBD1

CDR3 DNA: TGCGCCAGCAGCCAAACCAGGGGGACGGTTTCTGGAAACACCATATATTTT
CDR3 protein: CASSQTRGTVSGNTIYF
clone size: many
V gene: TRBV4-3
J gene: TRBJ1-3
D gene: TRBD1

CDR3 DNA: TGTGCCTGGAGTCAACAGGGGGCGGGGGAGCAGTACTTC
CDR3 protein: CAWSQQGAGEQYF
clone size: .
V gene: TRBV30
J gene: TRBJ2-7
D gene: TRBD1

CDR3 DNA: TGTGCCGGAGGGACACCTCCGAGCGAGCAGTACTTC
CDR3 protein: CAGGTPPSEQYF
clone size: .
V gene: TRBV10-3
J gene: TRBJ2-7
D gene: .

CDR3 DNA: TGTGCCAGCAGCTTATCTGGGGGTTCCAACTATGGCTACACCTTC
CDR3 protein: CASSLSGGSNYGYTF
clone size: .
V gene: TRBV7-9
J gene: TRBJ1-2
D gene: .

CDR3 DNA: TGTGCCAGCAGTACCCAGGGTTATGAGCAGTTCTTC
CDR3 protein: CASSTQGYEQFF
clone size: .
V gene: TRBV6-5
J gene: TRBJ2-1
D gene: .

CDR3 DNA: TGTGCCAGCAGTTACGGGGGCGCGAATAGCAATCAGCCCCAGCATTTT
CDR3 protein: CASSYGGANSNQPQHF
clone size: .
V gene: TRBV6-2/TRBV6-3
J gene: TRBJ1-5
D gene: .

CDR3 DNA: TGTGCCAGTAGTTTCCGACTGGCCGGGGAGCTGTTTTTT
CDR3 protein: CASSFRLAGELFF
clone size: .
V gene: TRBV19
J gene: TRBJ2-2
D gene: .

CDR3 DNA: TGTGCCAGCAGCTTAATGGGCCTTCACACAGATACGCAGTATTTT
CDR3 protein: CASSLMGLHTDTQYF
clone size: .
V gene: TRBV7-3
J gene: TRBJ2-3
D gene: .

CDR3 DNA: TGTGCCTGGAGTCTGGTCTCTGGAAACACCATATATTTT
CDR3 protein: CAWSLVSGNTIYF
clone size: .
V gene: TRBV30
J gene: TRBJ1-3
D gene: .